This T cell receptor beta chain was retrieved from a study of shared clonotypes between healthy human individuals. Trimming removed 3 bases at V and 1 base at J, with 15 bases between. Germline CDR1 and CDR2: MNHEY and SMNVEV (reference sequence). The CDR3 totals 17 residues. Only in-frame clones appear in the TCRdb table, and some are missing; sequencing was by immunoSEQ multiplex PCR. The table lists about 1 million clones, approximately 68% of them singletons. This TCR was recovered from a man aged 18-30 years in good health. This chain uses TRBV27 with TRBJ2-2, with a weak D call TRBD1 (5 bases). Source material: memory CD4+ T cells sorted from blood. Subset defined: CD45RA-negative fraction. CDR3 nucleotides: TGTGCCAGCAGTTTGTTTGGGGCAGTAGGGAACACCGGGGAGCTGTTTTTT. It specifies CASSLFGAVGNTGELFF.